The rows below give T cell receptor beta chains drawn from one sample of a study of somatic mutations in cytotoxic T cells in rheumatoid arthritis. The assay was immunoSEQ multiplex PCR, and TCRdb's table has in-frame clones only and misses some. The profile shows 14,000 or so clones, around 77% of them singletons. Sequencing was performed on CD8+ T cells sorted from blood. Receptors were obtained from an adult with rheumatoid arthritis. Each CDR3 is given with its conserved first and last residue. Each record gives: clone size, J gene, V gene, D gene, CDR3 DNA, CDR3 protein. The D gene is left open where the match is weak. Part of the rows lack a size; the others show once, few, many or a class for expanded clones.

>NA|TRBJ2-1|TRBV27|TRBD2
TGTGCCAGCAGTTTCGTAGCGGGACTAAACAATGAGCAGTTCTTC
CASSFVAGLNNEQFF
>NA|TRBJ2-3|TRBV19|TRBD1
TGTGCCAGTAGCGGACAGGGGGTTAGCACAGATACGCAGTATTTT
CASSGQGVSTDTQYF
>NA|TRBJ2-7|TRBV5-1|TRBD2
TGCGCCAGCAGCGGCAGCCTAGCGGGGCCAACCTACGAGCAGTACTTC
CASSGSLAGPTYEQYF
>NA|TRBJ1-1|TRBV7-9|NA
TGTGCCAGCAGCTTAGGGTTCGACAGGCGGTCTGAAGCTTTCTTT
CASSLGFDRRSEAFF
>once|TRBJ1-2|TRBV19|NA
TGTGCCAGTAGTGCCTCAAATACAGGGTTCTATGGCTACACCTTC
CASSASNTGFYGYTF
>NA|TRBJ2-1|TRBV28|NA
TGTGCCAGCTCCCTCTGGAGGGGCGACCAGAATGAGCAGTTCTTC
CASSLWRGDQNEQFF
>NA|TRBJ1-2|TRBV6-6|TRBD1
TGTGCCAGCAGTGGGGGACAGGGAGGATATGGCTACACCTTC
CASSGGQGGYGYTF
>NA|TRBJ2-2|TRBV7-9|NA
TGTGCCAGCAGCCCTACTGGGACGAACACCGGGGAGCTGTTTTTT
CASSPTGTNTGELFF
>large|TRBJ2-7|TRBV5-6|TRBD1
TGTGCCAGCAGCGGAGGGACAGGGGTAAATCACGAGCAGTACTTC
CASSGGTGVNHEQYF
>once|TRBJ2-3|TRBV10-1|TRBD2
TGCGCCAGCAGTGAGTCCGCAGGGAGCGGGGCTCGCCCAGATACGCAGTATTTT
CASSESAGSGARPDTQYF
>NA|TRBJ1-3|TRBV28|NA
TGTGCCAGCAGTTTACTGGGTTTAGCTGGAAACACCATATATTTT
CASSLLGLAGNTIYF
>NA|TRBJ1-1|TRBV5-5|NA
TGTGCCAGCAGCAAAGGGTCGAACACTGAAGCTTTCTTT
CASSKGSNTEAFF
>NA|TRBJ1-1|TRBV9|NA
TGTGCCAGCAGCGTAGAGGGAGGAGCTCTAGGTACTGAAGCCTTCTTT
CASSVEGGALGTEAFF
>few|TRBJ1-1|TRBV4-1|NA
TGCGCCAGCAGCCACGGTCAGGGGAACACTGAAGCTTTCTTT
CASSHGQGNTEAFF
>NA|TRBJ2-3|TRBV27|NA
TGTGCCAGCAGCCCCTTAGGGGATGGGGATACGCAGTATTTT
CASSPLGDGDTQYF
>few|TRBJ2-7|TRBV27|TRBD1
TGTGCCAGCAGTCACGGACAGGGTTACGAGCAGTACTTC
CASSHGQGYEQYF
>once|TRBJ2-1|TRBV11-3|NA
TGTGCCAGCAGCTTCAGGCGGGGAGGGGGCTACAATGAGCAGTTCTTC
CASSFRRGGGYNEQFF
>NA|TRBJ2-1|TRBV5-1|NA
TGCGCCAGCAGCTTGGGCTCCACCGTTGCCTCCTACAATGAGCAGTTCTTC
CASSLGSTVASYNEQFF
>NA|TRBJ2-2|TRBV7-8|NA
TGTGCCAGCAGCTCCCTTTCTGCGGAGCTGTTTTTT
CASSSLSAELFF
>NA|TRBJ2-7|TRBV7-2|NA
TGTGCCAGCAGCCCCCACCCGTGGTACGAGCAGTACTTC
CASSPHPWYEQYF
>medium-sized|TRBJ1-1|TRBV19|NA
TGTGCCAGTAGTATAGGTGAGAACACTGAAGCTTTCTTT
CASSIGENTEAFF
>NA|TRBJ2-3|TRBV4-2|NA
TGTGCCAGCAGCCAAGGTGAGGGGCAAGGGGCAGATACGCAGTATTTT
CASSQGEGQGADTQYF
>medium-sized|TRBJ1-1|TRBV6-1|NA
TGTGCCACCCTGTTTGGCACTGAAGCTTTCTTT
CATLFGTEAFF
>NA|TRBJ2-4|TRBV15|NA
TGTGCCACCCGGGACTTGGGAGACATTCAGTACTTC
CATRDLGDIQYF
>NA|TRBJ1-6|TRBV21-1|NA
TGTGCCAGCAGGCCGGGACAGGGATCGTCACCCCTCCACTTT
CASRPGQGSSPLHF
>NA|TRBJ2-1|TRBV12-5|NA
TGTGCTAGTGGTTTGGTACTAAATAATGAGCAGTTCTTC
CASGLVLNNEQFF
>NA|TRBJ2-2|TRBV6-4|TRBD1
TGTGCCAGCAGTCCGACAGGGGCTAACACCGGGGAGCTGTTTTTT
CASSPTGANTGELFF
>NA|TRBJ1-6|TRBV5-6|NA
TGTGCCAGCAGTATACAGGGCCCACCCCTCCACTTT
CASSIQGPPLHF
>NA|TRBJ1-4|TRBV11-3|TRBD1
TGTGCCAGCAGCTTAGGTTACCCCGGGACAGGGAAAAAACTGTTTTTT
CASSLGYPGTGKKLFF
>NA|TRBJ1-2|TRBV7-9|NA
TGTGCCAGCAGCTTACCCGCTATTCGGGCCCCGTCCGGCTACACCTTC
CASSLPAIRAPSGYTF
>NA|TRBJ2-2|TRBV19|NA
TGTGCCAGTAGTATCGGCGGGTTCGGGGAGCTGTTTTTT
CASSIGGFGELFF
>NA|TRBJ1-1|TRBV29-1|TRBD1
TGCAGCGTTACCTACAGGGGGAAGAAGTCTGAAGCTTTCTTT
CSVTYRGKKSEAFF
>few|TRBJ2-7|TRBV6-1|NA
TGTGCCAGCAGTGAAGAGGACGGGGCCCCCTACGAGCAGTACTTC
CASSEEDGAPYEQYF
>NA|TRBJ2-1|TRBV6-1|NA
TGTGCCAGCAGTGATAGGGACCAGAGGGGATACAATGAGCAGTTCTTC
CASSDRDQRGYNEQFF
>NA|TRBJ2-1|TRBV7-9|NA
TGTGCCAGCAGAGATCCGGGGCCAAGGTTCGATGAGCAGTTCTTC
CASRDPGPRFDEQFF
>NA|TRBJ2-1|TRBV29-1|TRBD1
TGCAGCGGTGGACAGGGGGCGGTTGAGCAGTTCTTC
CSGGQGAVEQFF
>NA|TRBJ2-7|TRBV5-1|TRBD1
TGCGCCAGCAGCTCCCTGCAGGGACAGGGGGCGAAAGAGCAGTACTTC
CASSSLQGQGAKEQYF
>NA|TRBJ2-1|TRBV5-4|TRBD1
TGTGCCAGCAGCGACAGGGGTCTCTACAATGAGCAGTTCTTC
CASSDRGLYNEQFF
>NA|TRBJ2-3|TRBV7-3|TRBD1
TGTGCCAGCAGCCCGAGGACAGGGTCGGATACGCAGTATTTT
CASSPRTGSDTQYF
>NA|TRBJ1-5|TRBV7-8|NA
TGTGCCAGCAGCTTAGACGGCCGCGGGGGGCCCCAGCATTTT
CASSLDGRGGPQHF
>NA|TRBJ2-5|TRBV7-6|NA
TGTGCCAGCAGCCGATACCGGGGCGGAGATCAAGAGACCCAGTACTTC
CASSRYRGGDQETQYF